This TCR beta chain was observed in a study of T-cell reconstitution after alpha-beta-depleted transplantation in children. Researchers prepared the TCRbeta library using unique molecular identifiers, the study reports. TCRdb reanalysed the PCR reads using MiXCR and keeps one entry per CDR3 protein. Of around 250,000 distinct CDR3 sequences in the sample, about a tenth were seen once. The length of the CDR3 is 17 residues. Trimming pared 4 bases from V and 6 bases from J, leaving 25 bases between. The V gene's germline CDR1 is SEHNR and CDR2 FQNEAQ (reference sequence). The specimen comprised PBMCs from the stem cell graft donor, sampled from the stem cell graft. The V and J genes are TRBV7-9 and TRBJ2-7, with D perhaps TRBD1 (6 bases). The receptor's source is a human donor who donated a stem cell graft to a child with SCID. The CDR3 DNA sequence: TGTGCCAGCAGCTCATCCACGACAGGCCTACGTCTTCTCGAGCAGTACTTC. Protein: CASSSSTTGLRLLEQYF.